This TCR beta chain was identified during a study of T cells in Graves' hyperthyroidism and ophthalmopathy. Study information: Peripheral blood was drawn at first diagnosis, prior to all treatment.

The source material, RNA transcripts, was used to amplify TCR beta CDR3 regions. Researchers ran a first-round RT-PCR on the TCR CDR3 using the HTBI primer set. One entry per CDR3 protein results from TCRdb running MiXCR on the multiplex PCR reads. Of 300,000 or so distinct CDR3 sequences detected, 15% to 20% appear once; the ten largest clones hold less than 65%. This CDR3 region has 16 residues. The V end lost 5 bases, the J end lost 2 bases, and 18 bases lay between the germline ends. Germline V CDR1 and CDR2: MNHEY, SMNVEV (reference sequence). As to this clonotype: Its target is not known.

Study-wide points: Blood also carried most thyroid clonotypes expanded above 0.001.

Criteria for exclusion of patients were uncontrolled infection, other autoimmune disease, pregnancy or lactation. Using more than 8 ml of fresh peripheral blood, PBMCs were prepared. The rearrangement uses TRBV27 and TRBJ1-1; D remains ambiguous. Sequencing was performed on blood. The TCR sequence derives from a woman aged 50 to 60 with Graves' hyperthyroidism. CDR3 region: CASSHESIPGNTEAFF. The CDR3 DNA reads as TGTGCCAGCAGTCATGAATCTATCCCGGGAAACACTGAAGCTTTCTTT.